This T cell receptor (beta chain) is from a study of regulatory T cells in long-lasting Graves disease. In the study overall: Graves' disease counted as persistent after over 5 years of antithyroid drugs with positive TSH receptor antibodies.

As for time point: persistent/refractory GD, antithyroid drugs over 5 years with positive TRAb. TCR sequences were obtained from RNA taken from PBMCs. This clonotype has at least ten counts. Antigen unknown. Sequencing libraries for TCR beta were prepared with iRepertoire HTBI primers and Arm-PCR of CDR3 regions. Using its own MiXCR run on the multiplex PCR reads, TCRdb lists one record per CDR3 protein. Seen here are 420,000 or so distinct CDR3 sequences, around 22% observed once, and the top ten hold about a quarter. J lost 4 bases, V lost 6 bases, and 6 bases had no gene match. CDR1 MNHEY and CDR2 SVGAGI come from the germline V gene. This CDR3 is built from 15 residues. Study results and limitations: Lower TCR diversity was seen in persistent Graves' patients than in newly diagnosed ones.

Specimen: peripheral blood mononuclear cells (PBMCs), collected when the disease was refractory, from a patient treated with antithyroid drugs. This TCR was sampled from a female donor with Graves disease. This chain joins TRBV6-5 and TRBJ2-5; 12 nucleotides align to TRBD2. The CDR3 bases are TGTGCCAGCAGCTACGGACTAGCGGGATCAGAGACCCAGTACTTC. It encodes CASSYGLAGSETQYF.